Each of the 10 T cell receptor beta chains below was sequenced from the same sample in a study of shared clonotypes between healthy human individuals (dated by TCRdb to the early 2020s). The method behind the library was the immunoSEQ multiplex PCR assay. This is the immuneACCESS table as TCRdb keeps it, with only in-frame sequences that have V and J called. A part of the clones is gone; compared with another copy, unresolved V genes explain less than half, and the rest is unexplained. The sample profile shows approximately 980,000 clones; 76% of them were found once. About 1.5% of the sample goes to the ten largest clones. The sequenced sample consisted of memory CD4+ T cells sorted from blood. What the cell subset or site label conveys for this sample: CD45RA-negative fraction. Receptor source: a man aged 18 to 30 in good health.

V and J are TRBV27 and TRBJ2-2; 8 bases are a match to TRBD2. Germline CDR1 reads MNHEY; CDR2 reads SMNVEV (reference sequence). The CDR3 is 18 residues long. V shed 9 bases and J 7 bases; nucleotides not matched to a gene: 22. This CDR3 reads CASKPNGPLAGGLGELFF. In nucleotides, the CDR3 is TGTGCCAGTAAACCTAATGGCCCGTTGGCGGGGGGCCTCGGGGAGCTGTTTTTT.

The chain is built from TRBV10-1 and TRBJ2-5, with a tentative D call TRBD1 (6 bases). V gave up 6 bases and J gave up 2 bases, with 10 bases separating them. Germline CDR1 reads WNHNN; CDR2 reads SYGVQD (reference sequence). CDR3 size: 13 residues. The CDR3: CASSGTLQETQYF. Written as DNA, the CDR3 is TGCGCCAGCAGCGGGACACTACAAGAGACCCAGTACTTC.

About this clone itself: Other DNA sequences in the sample encode the same CDR3. The chain combines TRBV5-4 with TRBJ1-2; D unclear. The CDR3 contains 12 residues. Between the trimmed V and J ends, which lost 0 bases and 8 bases, there was a span of 8 bases. Germline loops: CDR1 SGHNT, CDR2 YYREEE (reference sequence). The CDR3 DNA reads as TGTGCCAGCAGCTTGGGAGCGGCAGGCTACACCTTC. This translates into CASSLGAAGYTF. Full variable domain (remainder filled in from reference TRBV5-4 and TRBJ1-2): ETGVTQSPTHLIKTRGQQVTLRCSSQSGHNTVSWYQQALGQGPQFIFQYYREEENGRGNFPPRFSGLQFPNYSSELNVNALELDDSALYLCASSLGAAGYTFGSGTRLTVV.

The rearrangement joins TRBV28 to TRBJ1-4; the D is unclear. Germline V gene lookup returns CDR1 MDHEN and CDR2 SYDVKM. The CDR3 runs 14 residues. Trimming removed 0 bases at V and 12 bases at J, with 14 bases between. The CDR3 region has the DNA TGTGCCAGCAGTTTATGGGGTGGGAAGGAGCAACTGTTTTTT. Protein sequence: CASSLWGGKEQLFF.

The chain combines TRBV7-3 with TRBJ1-1; no reliable D call. Germline V gene lookup returns CDR1 SGHTA and CDR2 FQGTGA. CDR3 size: 12 residues. V was pared by 2 bases and J by 7 bases, with 8 bases between. CDR3 sequence reads: CASSLDGGEAFF. CDR3 nucleotide sequence: TGTGCCAGCAGCTTAGATGGCGGTGAAGCTTTCTTT.

This chain joins TRBV7-9 and TRBJ2-2, with D tentatively TRBD1 (5 bases). Trimming removed 5 bases from V and 1 base from J, with 11 bases in between. Germline V gene lookup returns CDR1 SEHNR and CDR2 FQNEAQ (reference sequence). CDR3 length equals 15 residues. The CDR3 protein is CASSAQTGNTGELFF. As DNA, the CDR3 is TGTGCCAGCAGCGCCCAAACAGGGAACACCGGGGAGCTGTTTTTT.

The chain recombines TRBV6-5 with TRBJ2-7, with 7 nucleotides matching TRBD2. Germline CDR1 MNHEY, CDR2 SVGAGI. V gave up 2 bases and J gave up 2 bases; unmatched junction bases: 6. This CDR3 comprises 15 residues. For the CDR3, the DNA is TGTGCCAGCAGTTACCCCCGACTAGCACCCTACGAGCAGTACTTC. This sequence encodes CASSYPRLAPYEQYF.

This rearrangement joins TRBV4-1 to TRBJ1-6; a weak D match, TRBD1 (5 bases). In germline, CDR1 is MGHRA, CDR2 YSYEKL. Deletions cut 3 bases from V and 6 bases from J, with 9 bases between. CDR3 length equals 14 residues. The CDR3: CASSQGLSNSPLHF. CDR3 coding DNA: TGCGCCAGCAGCCAGGGACTGTCTAATTCACCCCTCCACTTT.

This chain links TRBV27 with TRBJ2-7; 10 positions agree with TRBD2. Germline V gene lookup returns CDR1 MNHEY and CDR2 SMNVEV (reference sequence). The length of the CDR3 is 16 residues. V shed 0 bases, J shed 2 bases, and the junction held 4 bases outside the gene matches. The CDR3 here is CASSLSLAGATYEQYF. CDR3 DNA: TGTGCCAGCAGTTTATCCCTAGCGGGAGCGACCTACGAGCAGTACTTC.

The CDR3 coding sequence is TGTGCCAGCAGCCAAGACCATATATTTCCCTACGAGCAGTACTTC. It translates to CASSQDHIFPYEQYF. The gene calls are TRBV14 and TRBJ2-7, with unresolved D. V dropped 0 bases and J dropped 2 bases, with 11 bases sitting between them. The CDR3 loop spans 15 amino acids. The V gene's germline CDR1 is SGHDN and CDR2 FVKESK.